This TCR beta chain was sequenced in a study of cytomegalovirus exposure and HLA in healthy donors. The study ran its PCR with 60 Vbeta and 13 Jbeta primers. The table came from immunoSEQ multiplex PCR; TCRdb's copy has only in-frame clones and leaves some out. The sample yields under 45,000 clones, roughly 69% seen once. This clone appeared a few times. Its target is unknown. Study-wide results and caveats: Reportedly, diagnosis of cytomegalovirus status by the classifier showed high specificity and sensitivity. Relative to equally common others, HLA-associated TCR beta chains showed greater clonal expansion in a later analysis. After further analysis at a later stage, 15,000 to 20,000 TCR beta sequences were associated with HLA alleles at 0.05 false discovery rate.

V lost 0 bases and J 2 bases, leaving 10 bases between the germline ends. The CDR3 is 16 residues long. Germline V lookup: CDR1 LNHNV, CDR2 YYDKDF (reference sequence). This chain uses TRBV15 with TRBJ1-4; a weak D match, TRBD1 (5 bases). Sequences were obtained from PBMCs. This TCR was sampled from a man younger than 45 in good health and CMV-seronegative. The DNA of the CDR3 is TGTGCCACCAGCAGAGAAGTCAGGGTTACTAATGAAAAACTGTTTTTT. It encodes CATSREVRVTNEKLFF.